Sequencing of this T cell receptor (beta chain) was carried out in a study of blood T cell repertoires in COVID-19. About the study: PBMCs, B-cell-depleted T cells, or T cells provided the cDNA or gDNA that made up the material.

This clone was observed a single time. Here immunoSEQ multiplex PCR was the method, and the copy in TCRdb shows in-frame clones only, minus some. The table shows about 180,000 clones, with 70% to 90% occurring only once. The CDR3 runs to 15 residues. CDR1 and CDR2 (germline): MDHEN, SYDVKM. The ends were cut back, 7 bases at V and 2 bases at J, with 15 bases in the middle. The V and J genes are TRBV28 and TRBJ1-5; unclear D gene. Input material: peripheral blood. The sequence was obtained from a young woman with acute or convalescent COVID-19. The CDR3 region is CASNPEGLGNQPQHF. The CDR3 nucleotides are TGTGCCAGCAATCCAGAGGGCTTAGGCAATCAGCCCCAGCATTTT.